These 26 T cell receptor beta chains originate from one sample sequenced in a study of PD-L1 blockade in urothelial cancer. Profiled with immunoSEQ multiplex PCR; TCRdb holds only in-frame clones, not every one. The data show 38,000 or so clones, with roughly 82% seen just once and 8% to 11% held by the top ten. Sample time point: peripheral blood 6 weeks after treatment start. This specimen consisted of PBMCs, obtained around atezolizumab (anti-PD-L1) treatment. These receptor sequences come from a man in his forties with urothelial cancer.

The V gene is TRBV2, the J gene TRBJ2-3; 8 positions match TRBD2. The CDR3 runs to 16 residues. The V segment lost 6 bases and the J segment 3 bases; nucleotides outside the gene matches: 11. Germline CDR1 reads SNHLY; CDR2 reads FYNNEI. CDR3 loop: CASSPLSGSGTDTQYF. The CDR3 DNA follows: TGTGCCAGCAGCCCTCTGAGCGGGAGTGGAACAGATACGCAGTATTTT.

The chain recombines TRBV2 with TRBJ1-2; D may be TRBD1 (6 bases). CDR3 size: 14 residues. Trimming stripped 0 bases from V and 4 bases from J, with 9 bases between. Germline loops: CDR1 SNHLY, CDR2 FYNNEI. CDR3 sequence reads: CASSEASGAYGYTF. DNA for the CDR3: TGTGCCAGCAGTGAAGCGTCAGGGGCCTATGGCTACACCTTC. The variable domain in full, with the rest retrieved from reference TRBV2 and TRBJ1-2, is EPEVTQTPSHQVTQMGQEVILRCVPISNHLYFYWYRQILGQKVEFLVSFYNNEISEKSEIFDDQFSVERPDGSNFTLKIRSTKLEDSAMYFCASSEASGAYGYTFGSGTRLTVV.

This chain uses TRBV19 with TRBJ1-5; D not certain. The germline V gene has CDR1 LNHDA and CDR2 SQIVND (reference sequence). V was clipped by 5 bases and J by 3 bases, with 11 bases between them. This CDR3 region has 14 residues. CDR3 protein: CASSGLSVNQPQHF. In DNA form, the CDR3 reads TGTGCCAGTAGTGGGCTCTCCGTCAATCAGCCCCAGCATTTT.

The chain joins TRBV7-6 to TRBJ2-2; D is unclear. Looked up from germline, CDR1 is SGHVS and CDR2 is FNYEAQ. V was cut by 4 bases and J by 8 bases, with 8 bases left in between. This CDR3 region has 12 residues. The CDR3, as DNA: TGTGCCAGCAGCTGGGCTACAGGGGAGCTGTTTTTT. It translates to CASSWATGELFF.

The V and J genes are TRBV18 and TRBJ2-3; a possible D gene is TRBD1 (6 bases). The germline V gene encodes CDR1 KGHSH and CDR2 LQKENI. V lost 3 bases and J 6 bases, leaving 10 bases between the germline ends. The CDR3 length is 13 residues. The CDR3 here is CASSPRTADTQYF. The CDR3 DNA is TGTGCCAGCTCACCTCGGACAGCTGATACGCAGTATTTT.

This rearrangement joins TRBV28 to TRBJ1-1; the D is unclear. Between the trimmed V and J ends, which lost 11 bases and 1 base, there was a span of 14 bases. The CDR3 is made up of 13 amino acids. Per germline, CDR1 MDHEN and CDR2 SYDVKM. The CDR3 loop reads CAGLGQGNTEAFF. In DNA form, the CDR3 reads TGTGCCGGCCTAGGCCAAGGGAACACTGAAGCTTTCTTT.

The chain couples TRBV11-2 to TRBJ1-4, with 7 nucleotides matching TRBD1. The germline V gene encodes CDR1 SGHAT and CDR2 FQNNGV. The V and J ends lost 5 bases and 4 bases, in that order; junction bases with no gene match: 10. This CDR3 is built from 16 residues. The CDR3 region has the DNA TGTGCCAGCAGCCCTACGAGTGGGACAGTTAATGAAAAACTGTTTTTT. Translation: CASSPTSGTVNEKLFF.

The rearrangement uses TRBV19 and TRBJ1-2, with D perhaps TRBD1 (5 bases). Germline CDR1 is LNHDA and CDR2 is SQIVND (reference sequence). V lost 5 bases and J 5 bases, leaving 6 bases between the germline ends. The CDR3 is 11 amino acids. The CDR3 DNA reads TGTGCCAGTAGTCCAGGGTATGGCTACACCTTC. As protein: CASSPGYGYTF.

The V call is TRBV6-5, the J call TRBJ1-1; D ambiguous. Germline lookup yields CDR1 MNHEY and CDR2 SVGAGI. The CDR3 length is 14 residues. V lost 2 bases to trimming and J lost 3 bases, with 10 bases between them. The CDR3 sequence: CASSYEAGDTEAFF. The CDR3 DNA sequence: TGTGCCAGCAGTTACGAGGCTGGCGACACTGAAGCTTTCTTT.

The rearrangement uses TRBV19 and TRBJ2-5; TRBD2 might be the D (6 bases). V shed 7 bases and J shed 4 bases, with 13 bases lying between them. Germline V CDR1 and CDR2: LNHDA, SQIVND (reference sequence). The CDR3 runs 13 residues. The CDR3 DNA reads as TGTGCCAGTACCAGGGTCGGGGGAGAGACCCAGTACTTC. It encodes CASTRVGGETQYF.

The rearrangement uses TRBV28 and TRBJ2-2, with D unresolved. The CDR3 runs 14 residues. V gave up 2 bases and J gave up 1 base, with 5 bases separating them. Germline values: CDR1 MDHEN, CDR2 SYDVKM. CDR3 nucleotides: TGTGCCAGCAGTTTAGGCCAGAACACCGGGGAGCTGTTTTTT. Encoded protein: CASSLGQNTGELFF.

The V call is TRBV15, the J call TRBJ2-1, with TRBD2 matching 9 bases. The CDR3 runs to 19 residues. Looked up from germline, CDR1 is LNHNV and CDR2 is YYDKDF (reference sequence). V was clipped by 0 bases and J by 5 bases; unmatched bases: 14. CDR3: CATSRDRGIAGGVDNEQFF. Written as DNA, the CDR3 is TGTGCCACCAGCAGAGATAGGGGGATCGCGGGAGGGGTGGACAATGAGCAGTTCTTC.

The V gene is TRBV7-3, the J gene TRBJ2-1; 7 bases align to TRBD1. The V gene's germline CDR1 is SGHTA and CDR2 FQGTGA. The CDR3 spans 14 residues. The V and J ends lost 4 bases and 7 bases, in that order; junction bases with no gene match: 7. CDR3 nucleotides: TGTGCCAGCAGCTCCCCGGGACAGAAGAATGAGCAGTTCTTC. The encoded protein is CASSSPGQKNEQFF. Full variable domain (rest looked up from reference TRBV7-3 and TRBJ2-1): GAGVSQTPSNKVTEKGKYVELRCDPISGHTALYWYRQSLGQGPEFLIYFQGTGAADDSGLPNDRFFAVRPEGSVSTLKIQRTERGDSAVYLCASSSPGQKNEQFFGPGTRLTVL.

This clone was picked up a small number of times. CDR3 DNA sequence: TGTGCCAGCAGTTTTGCCAGATATGGCTACACCTTC. Residues: CASSFARYGYTF. This sequence joins TRBV28 and TRBJ1-2; D remains unclear. The CDR3 covers 12 residues. Trimming pared 3 bases from V and 5 bases from J, leaving 7 bases between. Looked up from germline, CDR1 is MDHEN and CDR2 is SYDVKM.

V and J are TRBV19 and TRBJ1-4, with D possibly matching TRBD1 (5 bases). Germline CDR1 LNHDA, CDR2 SQIVND (reference sequence). Deletions cut 5 bases from V and 2 bases from J, with 15 bases between. The CDR3 totals 16 residues. The CDR3 loop reads CASSPRQFSTNEKLFF. In DNA form, the CDR3 reads TGTGCCAGTAGTCCACGACAGTTTTCGACTAATGAAAAACTGTTTTTT.

V usage is TRBV7-3 and J usage is TRBJ2-5, with 7 bases matching TRBD2. V dropped 4 bases and J dropped 5; count of bases not matched to a gene: 4. The germline CDR1 and CDR2 sequences are SGHTA and FQGTGA. The CDR3 consists of 13 residues. This CDR3 reads CASSSGLGETQYF. As DNA, the CDR3 is TGTGCCAGCAGCTCCGGACTAGGGGAGACCCAGTACTTC.

This clone was recorded once. The chain is built from TRBV28 and TRBJ2-3, with D possibly being TRBD2 (6 bases). CDR1 is MDHEN and CDR2 is SYDVKM in the germline V gene. The CDR3 extends over 14 amino acids. The V end was cut by 3 bases, the J end by 3 bases, with 10 bases between. CDR3 DNA sequence: TGTGCCAGCAGTTTTTTGGCGGGAACAGATACGCAGTATTTT. Encoded protein: CASSFLAGTDTQYF.

V gene TRBV27 combines with J gene TRBJ1-4; D is ambiguous. The CDR3 runs 12 residues. Germline CDR1 is MNHEY and CDR2 is SMNVEV (reference sequence). Trimming pared 3 bases from V and 7 bases from J, leaving 6 bases between. CDR3 loop: CASSFRGEKLFF. CDR3 DNA sequence: TGTGCCAGCAGTTTCCGCGGTGAAAAACTGTTTTTT.

This chain connects TRBV29-1 to TRBJ2-2; no reliable D call. This CDR3 spans 10 amino acids. CDR1 is SQVTM, CDR2 ANQGSEA, per germline. Between the trimmed V and J ends, which lost 7 bases and 7 bases, there was a span of 7 bases. The chain's CDR3 is CSDRVGELFF. In nucleotides, the CDR3 is TGCAGCGACCGGGTCGGGGAGCTGTTTTTT.

The V gene is TRBV4-1, the J gene TRBJ2-3; 10 bases fit TRBD2. Germline trimming cut 6 bases from V and 0 bases from J; bases unmatched to any gene: 12. CDR3 length equals 18 residues. Germline V gene sequence: CDR1 MGHRA, CDR2 YSYEKL. In DNA, the CDR3 is TGCGCCAGCAGTCGAGGACTAGCGGAGGCGACTAGCACAGATACGCAGTATTTT. This encodes CASSRGLAEATSTDTQYF.

The chain couples TRBV5-1 to TRBJ2-7; TRBD1 might be the D (6 bases). Germline V gene sequence: CDR1 SGHRS, CDR2 YFSETQ. V was shortened by 0 bases and J by 6 bases, with 16 bases between the two germline ends. The CDR3 spans 15 residues. CDR3 loop: CASSLVQGRSAEQYF. The DNA for the CDR3 is TGCGCCAGCAGCTTGGTTCAGGGGCGCTCCGCCGAGCAGTACTTC.

CDR3 sequence: CASSPSGKPYEQYF. Written as DNA, the CDR3 is TGTGCCAGCAGTCCCTCGGGAAAGCCCTACGAGCAGTACTTC. This chain links TRBV6-5 with TRBJ2-7; maybe TRBD2 (5 bases). Germline loops: CDR1 MNHEY, CDR2 SVGAGI. Trimming left V 5 bases short and J 2 bases short, with 13 bases between. CDR3 length: 14 residues.

The chain recombines TRBV30 with TRBJ1-2, with 8 bases matching TRBD1. Germline CDR1 reads GTSNPN; CDR2 reads SVGIG (reference sequence). The trim removed 5 bases at V and 9 bases at J, leaving 14 bases unmatched. The CDR3 spans 14 residues. CDR3 in amino acids: CAWSRDTGGGRYTF. For the CDR3, the DNA is TGTGCCTGGTCTCGAGATACAGGGGGGGGTCGCTACACCTTC.

This clone appeared a few times. The chain has TRBV4-1 and TRBJ1-1; the D is unclear. Deletions cut 0 bases from V and 10 bases from J, with 9 bases between. Germline CDR1 MGHRA, CDR2 YSYEKL. The CDR3 runs 12 residues. The CDR3 sequence: CASSQDYTGAFF. The CDR3 DNA reads as TGCGCCAGCAGCCAAGATTATACGGGAGCTTTCTTT.

CDR3 residues: CASSLAGSGRAGETQYF. CDR3 DNA sequence: TGTGCCAGCAGCTTGGCCGGGAGCGGGAGGGCCGGAGAGACCCAGTACTTC. The rearrangement uses TRBV5-6 and TRBJ2-5; TRBD2 aligns across 10 bases. The CDR3 is 17 residues long. The V and J ends lost 0 bases and 4 bases, in that order; junction bases with no gene match: 9. Germline CDR1 reads SGHDT; CDR2 reads YYEEEE.

The CDR3 DNA reads as TGTGCCAGCAGCTTATCAGGGACCGGGGAGCTGTTTTTT. Protein: CASSLSGTGELFF. V usage is TRBV7-9 and J usage is TRBJ2-2, with TRBD1 as a possible D gene (5 bases). Deletions cut 2 bases from V and 5 bases from J, with 6 bases between. Germline V lookup: CDR1 SEHNR, CDR2 FQNEAQ (reference sequence). This CDR3 has 13 residues. The whole variable domain, remainder taken from reference TRBV7-9 and TRBJ2-2, is DTGVSQNPRHKITKRGQNVTFRCDPISEHNRLYWYRQTLGQGPEFLTYFQNEAQLEKSRLLSDRFSAERPKGSFSTLEIQRTEQGDSAMYLCASSLSGTGELFFGEGSRLTVL.